This T cell receptor (beta chain) was recovered during a study of T cells after yellow fever vaccination. Study as a whole: SMART-Seq v4 Ultra Low Input prepared the low-cell-number fractions.

The study made its TCR cDNA through 5'RACE template switching. That step introduced a universal primer site along with UMIs. MiXCR, applied by TCRdb to the 5' RACE reads, yields one record per CDR3 protein. This sample has just under 600,000 distinct CDR3 sequences, with approximately 12% found just once. Trimming stripped 5 bases from V and 1 base from J, with 9 bases between. The CDR3 is made up of 14 amino acids. From germline, CDR1 is MDHEN and CDR2 SYDVKM. The TCR originated in a man younger than 45 who received the YFV17D yellow fever vaccine. The J gene is TRBJ1-5, the V gene TRBV28; D gene ambiguous. The material sequenced was PBMCs, taken on the day of the yellow fever booster vaccination. For the CDR3, the DNA is TGTGCCAGCAGTACTCCAGCGAGCAATCAGCCCCAGCATTTT. Protein product: CASSTPASNQPQHF.